The rows below give T cell receptor beta chains drawn from one sample of a study of type 1 regulatory T cells. These TCRs' antigens remain unknown. TCRdb redid the calling of the reads with MiXCR, one entry per CDR3 protein. This repertoire shows about 62,000 distinct CDR3 sequences, 62% found once; its top ten account for 1.5% to 2%. The sample comprised cultured non-Tr1 T cells, either the whole culture or a sorted T cell fraction (not recorded which). These receptors originate from a human donor in good health. Both conserved end residues are part of each CDR3. The D gene is left open where the match is weak. Clone size is stated in some rows and not others, as once, few, many or a class when expanded.

TRBV4-2	TRBJ1-6	few	-	TGTGCCAGCAGCCAAGGGACCTATAATTCACCCCTCCACTTT	CASSQGTYNSPLHF
TRBV29-1	TRBJ2-7	-	TRBD1	TGCAGCGTAGAACTGGACAGGGGGCGCGAGCAGTACTTC	CSVELDRGREQYF
TRBV7-7	TRBJ2-2	few	-	TGTGCCAGCAGCTCCGGCCGCGACAGGGAGCTGTTTTTT	CASSSGRDRELFF
TRBV9	TRBJ2-1	-	TRBD2	TGTGCCAGCAGCGTACGCCCGACTAGCGGGAGAGATGAGCAGTTCTTC	CASSVRPTSGRDEQFF
TRBV10-2	TRBJ2-5	-	-	TGCGCCAGCAGTGGAATGGGGGAATGGGAGACCCAGTACTTC	CASSGMGEWETQYF
TRBV6-5	TRBJ1-2	-	-	TGTGCCAGCAGTTACTCGGTCGGGAGGGGCTACACCTTC	CASSYSVGRGYTF
TRBV27	TRBJ2-7	-	-	TGTGCCAGCAGTTTCGTAGGGAAGTACGAGCAGTACTTC	CASSFVGKYEQYF
TRBV20-1	TRBJ2-2	once	TRBD2	TGCAGTGCATCCGGGACTAGGACCGGGGAGCTGTTTTTT	CSASGTRTGELFF
TRBV4-3	TRBJ2-2	-	TRBD2	TGCGCCAGCAGCCCGGCAGCGGGAGTTAGCACCGGGGAGCTGTTTTTT	CASSPAAGVSTGELFF
TRBV20-1	TRBJ2-3	-	-	TGCAGTGTCATACCTCCTAGCCGAGTCACAGATACGCAGTATTTT	CSVIPPSRVTDTQYF
TRBV27	TRBJ2-3	-	-	TGTGCCAGCAGTTTATCTTCAGTATCCGGGACACGCACAGATACGCAGTATTTT	CASSLSSVSGTRTDTQYF
TRBV20-1	TRBJ2-3	few	TRBD2	TGCAGTGCTAGAGATCCAGCGGGAGGGGCAGATACGCAGTATTTT	CSARDPAGGADTQYF
TRBV3-1	TRBJ1-1	-	TRBD1	TGTGCCAGCAGCCATTTGGGACAGCCGAACACTGAAGCTTTCTTT	CASSHLGQPNTEAFF
TRBV7-6	TRBJ1-1	few	-	TGTGCCAGCAGCTTAAGGGAGAACACTGAAGCTTTCTTT	CASSLRENTEAFF
TRBV2	TRBJ2-3	-	-	TGTGCCAGCACCCCCCTGACTAGTCGGGATACGCAGTATTTT	CASTPLTSRDTQYF
TRBV6-2/TRBV6-3	TRBJ1-1	-	-	TGTGCCAGCAGCAGAGACAGACAGAACACTGAAGCTTTCTTT	CASSRDRQNTEAFF
TRBV15	TRBJ2-3	-	TRBD2	TGTGCCACCAGCCCGAAGGCGGGAGGGAGCACAGATACGCAGTATTTT	CATSPKAGGSTDTQYF
TRBV9	TRBJ2-5	few	-	TGTGCCAGCAGCGTACAGGGAGGAGAGACCCAGTACTTC	CASSVQGGETQYF
TRBV5-4	TRBJ2-4	few	TRBD2	TGTGCCAGCAGCCAAGGGACTAGCGGGAGAATGGCAGCCAAAAACATTCAGTACTTC	CASSQGTSGRMAAKNIQYF
TRBV7-2	TRBJ2-1	-	TRBD1	TGTGCCAGCAGCGCCAGGACAGGGGAGGGCAATGAGCAGTTCTTC	CASSARTGEGNEQFF
TRBV14	TRBJ1-6	-	-	TGTGCCAGCAGCCCACTGCGCGGCTATAATTCACCCCTCCACTTT	CASSPLRGYNSPLHF
TRBV12-3/TRBV12-4	TRBJ2-1	-	-	TGTGCCAGCAGACACAGGGACAATGAGCAGTTCTTC	CASRHRDNEQFF
TRBV5-6	TRBJ2-5	-	TRBD2	TGTGCCAGCAGCTCCCTAGCGGGAGGGCAAGAGACCCAGTACTTC	CASSSLAGGQETQYF
TRBV20-1	TRBJ2-1	-	TRBD2	TGCAGTGCTAGAGATCCAGCGGGAGGGGATGAGCAGTTCTTC	CSARDPAGGDEQFF
TRBV20-1	TRBJ2-2	once	-	TGCAGTGCAAAGAACTCTAAGACCGGGGAGCTGTTTTTT	CSAKNSKTGELFF
TRBV5-1	TRBJ1-1	-	-	TGCGCCAGCAGCTTGGAGGCAGAAGCTTTCTTT	CASSLEAEAFF
TRBV24-1	TRBJ2-1	-	TRBD2	TGTGCCACCAGTGATTATAGACTAGCTGTCAATGAGCAGTTCTTC	CATSDYRLAVNEQFF
TRBV3-1	TRBJ2-1	few	-	TGTGCCAGCAGCCCCATGGGGGATGAGCAGTTCTTC	CASSPMGDEQFF
TRBV5-4	TRBJ2-1	few	-	TGTGCCAGCGGCCGGGGACCCGGTAATGAGCAGTTCTTC	CASGRGPGNEQFF
TRBV5-1	TRBJ2-1	-	-	TGCGCCAGCAGTCTTGAGGAGCCCTCCTACAATGAGCAGTTCTTC	CASSLEEPSYNEQFF
TRBV6-5	TRBJ2-5	few	TRBD2	TGTGCCAGCAGCCCCGCCTTCGTAGCGGGAGTCCAAGAGACCCAGTACTTC	CASSPAFVAGVQETQYF
TRBV5-4	TRBJ2-7	-	TRBD1	TGTGCCAGCAGCGGCGGCGGACAGGGTAGTTACGAGCAGTACTTC	CASSGGGQGSYEQYF
TRBV28	TRBJ2-1	few	TRBD1	TGTGCCAGCAGTTTACGGGACAGGCTCTACAATGAGCAGTTCTTC	CASSLRDRLYNEQFF
TRBV5-1	TRBJ2-3	-	-	TGCGCCAGCAGCTTGGCACAGGGTAGCACAGATACGCAGTATTTT	CASSLAQGSTDTQYF
TRBV4-1	TRBJ2-5	few	TRBD2	TGCGCCAGCAGCCAAGGGACTAGCGGGAGGCCCCTCAAAGAGACCCAGTACTTC	CASSQGTSGRPLKETQYF
TRBV5-5	TRBJ2-7	-	TRBD1	TGTGCCAGCAGCTTGGTCGGACAGGGGAATGGCGAGCAGTACTTC	CASSLVGQGNGEQYF
TRBV19	TRBJ1-2	-	-	TGTGCCAGTACCGGAGGATATGGCTACACCTTC	CASTGGYGYTF
TRBV7-7	TRBJ2-5	-	-	TGTGCCAGCAGCTCCGGATCAGCAGAGACCCAGTACTTC	CASSSGSAETQYF
TRBV27	TRBJ1-4	once	-	TGTGCCAGCAGTTTACCGCAGCGCGGCACTAATGAAAAACTGTTTTTT	CASSLPQRGTNEKLFF
TRBV7-2	TRBJ2-3	few	TRBD2	TGTGCCAGCAGCTTAGCGGGCGGGAGGATAGATACGCAGTATTTT	CASSLAGGRIDTQYF
TRBV6-1	TRBJ2-5	-	-	TGTGCCAGCACCCTGGGGGCGACCCTGGAGACCCAGTACTTC	CASTLGATLETQYF
TRBV7-2	TRBJ2-1	-	-	TGTGCCAGCAGCCCCAAAGTAAAAGTTGGGGAGCAGTTCTTC	CASSPKVKVGEQFF
TRBV9	TRBJ2-2	-	TRBD1	TGTGCCAGCAGCGTAGTTACCGGGACAGTTAACACCGGGGAGCTGTTTTTT	CASSVVTGTVNTGELFF
TRBV2	TRBJ2-7	-	-	TGTGCCAGCAGTGAAGAGGCCGACTACGAGCAGTACTTC	CASSEEADYEQYF
TRBV5-1	TRBJ2-5	once	TRBD1	TGCGCCAGCAGCTTACCACAGGGGAAGTACCAAGAGACCCAGTACTTC	CASSLPQGKYQETQYF
TRBV20-1	TRBJ1-5	-	-	TGCAGTGCTAATGTGGGGCCAGGGGCAGATACGCAGCATTTT	CSANVGPGADTQHF
TRBV2	TRBJ1-5	-	-	TGTGCCAGCAGTAAGGAAGGGGGACAGCCCCAGCATTTT	CASSKEGGQPQHF